Following are 32 T cell receptor beta chains from one sample sequenced in a study of T cells in Graves' hyperthyroidism and ophthalmopathy. Researchers took RNA transcripts and amplified the TCR beta CDR3 regions from them. TCR CDR3 regions were first amplified by RT-PCR with HTBI primers. TCRdb reprocessed the multiplex PCR reads via MiXCR and lists one record per CDR3 protein. This sample carries some 740,000 distinct CDR3 sequences, 12% to 15% of them seen once, and the ten largest clones take roughly a tenth. The sequencing input was blood. The receptors derive from a woman aged 18-29 years with Graves' hyperthyroidism.

This clonotype appeared a few times. The rearrangement uses TRBV2 and TRBJ2-7, with 8 nucleotides matching TRBD1. V lost 3 bases, J lost 9 bases, and 7 bases stayed unmatched. Germline-derived CDR1 and CDR2 are SNHLY and FYNNEI. The length of the CDR3 is 13 residues. The CDR3 loop is CASSDYRGSWQYF. The CDR3 nucleotides are TGTGCCAGCAGTGACTACAGGGGGAGTTGGCAGTACTTC.

This clonotype has just a few counts. The J gene is TRBJ1-3, the V gene TRBV7-6; D is ambiguous. Germline-derived CDR1 and CDR2 are SGHVS and FNYEAQ. The CDR3 is made up of 14 amino acids. Trimming stripped 3 bases from V and 0 bases from J, with 6 bases between. CDR3 sequence reads: CASSLFSSGNTIYF. Written as DNA, the CDR3 is TGTGCCAGCAGCTTGTTCAGCTCTGGAAACACCATATATTTT.

This clonotype was seen at least ten times. The CDR3 reads CASSFGEATNEKLFF. For the CDR3, the DNA is TGTGCCAGCAGTTTTGGTGAGGCAACTAATGAAAAACTGTTTTTT. The chain has TRBV5-8 and TRBJ1-4, with D unclear. Germline lookup yields CDR1 SGHTS and CDR2 YDEGEE. The CDR3 length is 15 residues. Trimming left V 5 bases short and J 0 bases short, with 11 bases between.

This clonotype was detected ten times or more. The chain employs TRBV20-1 and TRBJ1-1; a weak D match, TRBD1 (6 bases). The CDR3 is 17 residues long. The germline gives CDR1 DFQATT, CDR2 SNEGSKA (reference sequence). Trimming removed 3 bases from V and 4 bases from J, with 24 bases in between. Here the CDR3 reads CSASLPDTGRAVTEAFF. The CDR3 DNA follows: TGCAGTGCTAGCTTACCAGACACAGGGAGAGCGGTCACTGAAGCTTTCTTT.

The rearrangement uses TRBV29-1 and TRBJ1-1; no reliable D call. CDR3 length: 13 residues. CDR1 and CDR2 from the germline V gene are SQVTM and ANQGSEA. V lost 7 bases, J lost 1 base, and 13 bases lay in between. CDR3 sequence reads: CSAPDWRNTEAFF. The CDR3 region has the DNA TGCAGCGCTCCTGACTGGAGGAACACTGAAGCTTTCTTT.

The chain employs TRBV19 and TRBJ2-3; 8 bases match TRBD1. Germline trimming cut 5 bases from V and 11 bases from J; bases unmatched to any gene: 12. Looked up from germline, CDR1 is LNHDA and CDR2 is SQIVND (reference sequence). The CDR3 totals 14 residues. CDR3 nucleotides: TGTGCCAGTAGTGGGTACGGACAGGGAGAGAGGCAGTATTTT. The encoded protein is CASSGYGQGERQYF.

In its sample, this clonotype was seen many times. The chain uses TRBV2 and TRBJ2-7; 8 bases are shared with TRBD1. CDR3 length equals 12 residues. Germline V gene sequence: CDR1 SNHLY, CDR2 FYNNEI. Here the CDR3 DNA reads TGTGCTTCTGGACAGGGTGCCTACGAGCAGTACTTC. Protein product: CASGQGAYEQYF.

This clonotype was detected only a few times. V usage is TRBV12-3 or TRBV12-4 and J usage is TRBJ1-6; D is unclear. This CDR3 is built from 17 residues. Trimming stripped 5 bases from V and 10 bases from J, with 24 bases between. CDR3 coding DNA: TGTGCCAGCAGTGAACTGCTAGCCAGGCTGTTGGGCTCACCCCTCCACTTT. Residues: CASSELLARLLGSPLHF.

A word on this clonotype: The missing conserved phenylalanine or tryptophan at the end of this CDR3 makes a read error likely. The rearrangement joins TRBV18 to TRBJ2-1; no clear D gene. Germline V CDR1 and CDR2: KGHSH, LQKENI. Trimming removed 6 bases at V and 0 bases at J, with 9 bases between. The CDR3 has 14 residues. The CDR3 DNA reads as TGTGCCAGCTCGGGTCAAAACTCCTACAATGAGCAGTTCTCC. Translation: CASSGQNSYNEQFS.

This chain connects TRBV7-6 to TRBJ2-3, with TRBD1 matching over 7 bases. Germline CDR1 reads SGHVS; CDR2 reads FNYEAQ. The CDR3 consists of 15 residues. V was clipped by 5 bases and J by 3 bases; unmatched bases: 8. The CDR3 DNA reads as TGTGCCAGCAGCGCAGACAGGGTTAGGACAGATACGCAGTATTTT. This gives the protein CASSADRVRTDTQYF.

This clonotype was detected once. A read error may account for a junction end that differs from germline. The chain combines TRBV2 with TRBJ2-3; a possible D gene is TRBD2 (6 bases). This CDR3 has 17 amino acids. Germline CDR1 and CDR2: SNHLY and FYNNEI. The chain's CDR3 is CASSTPSWRATTDTRYF. The CDR3 DNA reads TGTGCCAGCAGTACCCCAAGCTGGAGGGCGACCACAGATACGCGGTATTTT.

Many counts were recorded for this clonotype. This chain uses TRBV3-1 with TRBJ1-2; no definite D call. The CDR3 runs to 14 residues. Trimming cost V 3 bases and J 4 bases, with 12 bases left between them. Germline values: CDR1 LGHDT, CDR2 YNNKEL (reference sequence). The CDR3 DNA reads as TGTGCCAGCAGCCACGGCGTAACCCGCTATGGCTACACCTTC. This codes for CASSHGVTRYGYTF.

The genes are TRBV9 and TRBJ2-7, with a possible D match to TRBD2 (5 bases). Germline V gene sequence: CDR1 SGDLS, CDR2 YYNGEE. Trimming removed 3 bases at V and 5 bases at J, with 15 bases between. The CDR3 loop spans 14 amino acids. The CDR3 loop reads CASSATLVSHEQYF. CDR3 in DNA: TGTGCCAGCAGCGCAACACTAGTTTCCCACGAGCAGTACTTC.

The chain recombines TRBV24-1 with TRBJ1-6; D call uncertain. V lost 10 bases and J lost 14, with 11 bases in between. Germline lookup yields CDR1 KGHDR and CDR2 SFDVKD. This CDR3 is built from 10 residues. The DNA for the CDR3 is TGTGCCACTCCTAATTCGTCCCTCCACTTT. Translating gives CATPNSSLHF.

This clonotype was found many times. The V and J genes are TRBV28 and TRBJ1-4; D call uncertain. V was cut by 6 bases and J by 5 bases, with 10 bases left in between. The CDR3 totals 13 residues. Germline CDR1 MDHEN, CDR2 SYDVKM. This CDR3 is CASSHSLNEKLFF. The CDR3 DNA reads TGTGCCAGCAGCCATAGTCTAAATGAAAAACTGTTTTTT.

The chain couples TRBV6-1 to TRBJ1-4; tentative D call: TRBD1 (5 bases). The CDR3 covers 15 residues. Trimming pared 7 bases from V and 5 bases from J, leaving 17 bases between. The germline gives CDR1 MNHNS, CDR2 SASEGT. The CDR3 sequence is CASTNYGAINEKLFF. DNA for the CDR3: TGTGCCAGCACCAATTACGGGGCTATAAATGAAAAACTGTTTTTT.

The chain is built from TRBV4-3 and TRBJ2-1, with D perhaps matching TRBD1 or TRBD2 (5 bases each). The CDR3 totals 14 residues. Germline V gene sequence: CDR1 LGHNA, CDR2 YSLEER. With 4 bases removed from V and 8 bases from J, the gap between germline ends came to 15 bases. The CDR3 is CASSLRGVGDEQFF. In DNA, the CDR3 is TGCGCCAGCAGCCTAAGAGGGGTAGGGGATGAGCAGTTCTTC.

The count of this clonotype is one. The chain links TRBV13 to TRBJ2-3; the D gene is possibly TRBD2 (6 bases). V lost 1 base and J 5 bases, leaving 13 bases between the germline ends. This CDR3 is built from 15 residues. CDR1 is PRHDT, CDR2 FYEKMQ, per germline (reference sequence). The CDR3 bases are TGTGCCAGCAGCTTAGAAGGCGGGAAGTTAGATACGCAGTATTTT. The encoded protein is CASSLEGGKLDTQYF.

This clonotype has at least ten counts. This chain links TRBV20-1 with TRBJ2-5; 10 bases are shared with TRBD1. CDR1 and CDR2 from the germline V gene are DFQATT and SNEGSKA (reference sequence). The V segment lost 4 bases and the J segment 6 bases; nucleotides outside the gene matches: 8. The CDR3 extends over 14 amino acids. The CDR3 coding sequence is TGCAGTGCTATAAGACCGGGACAGGGGAAGACCCAGTACTTC. This sequence encodes CSAIRPGQGKTQYF.

The chain has TRBV20-1 and TRBJ2-5, with TRBD2 matching over 12 bases. Germline values: CDR1 DFQATT, CDR2 SNEGSKA (reference sequence). The CDR3 loop spans 17 amino acids. The ends lost 2 bases at V and 1 base at J; junction bases unmatched: 8. Here the CDR3 DNA reads TGCAGTGCTAGATCTGCGACTAGCGGGGGTCCCCAAGAGACCCAGTACTTC. Its translation: CSARSATSGGPQETQYF.

This clonotype has at least ten counts. This CDR3 is CASSLFLGRSNNEQFF. The CDR3, as DNA: TGTGCCAGCAGCTTATTCCTGGGTAGAAGCAACAATGAGCAGTTCTTC. The rearrangement uses TRBV7-8 and TRBJ2-1; D gene ambiguous. Germline values: CDR1 SGHVS, CDR2 FQNEAQ. With 2 bases removed from V and 5 bases from J, the gap between germline ends came to 16 bases. CDR3 length: 16 amino acids.

The V call is TRBV29-1, the J call TRBJ2-7; D is perhaps TRBD1 or TRBD2 (5 bases each). Trimming took 6 bases from V and 0 from J, leaving 12 bases between them. CDR3 length: 13 amino acids. The germline V gene encodes CDR1 SQVTM and CDR2 ANQGSEA. Here the CDR3 reads CSVEDIDSYEQYF. The CDR3 DNA follows: TGCAGCGTGGAGGACATAGACTCCTACGAGCAGTACTTC.

This clonotype was recorded many times. CDR3 nucleotide sequence: TGTGCCAGCAGCTACCAGACAGGGGGGGGGGACACTGAAGCTTTCTTT. Amino acid sequence: CASSYQTGGGDTEAFF. The chain combines TRBV7-2 with TRBJ1-1, with TRBD1 matching 9 bases. CDR1 SGHTA and CDR2 FQGNSA come from the germline V gene. The CDR3 has 16 residues. With 4 bases clipped from V and 3 bases from J, the junction kept 9 bases outside the gene matches.

This clonotype was counted only a few times. The chain uses TRBV24-1 and TRBJ2-7; 15 nucleotides align to TRBD2. Germline values: CDR1 KGHDR, CDR2 SFDVKD. V shed 6 bases and J 5 bases; nucleotides not matched to a gene: 4. The CDR3 is 15 amino acids. This CDR3 reads CATSSRTSGRDEQYF. CDR3 bases: TGTGCCACCAGTTCCCGGACTAGCGGGAGGGACGAGCAGTACTTC.

The V and J genes are TRBV12-3 or TRBV12-4 and TRBJ2-7; D not certain. The CDR3 contains 14 residues. Trimming left V 3 bases short and J 1 base short, with 10 bases between. The chain's CDR3 is CASSFPRKSYEQYF. The CDR3 coding sequence is TGTGCCAGCAGTTTCCCCAGAAAGTCCTACGAGCAGTACTTC.

V is TRBV7-9 and J is TRBJ2-1; 9 nucleotides match TRBD2. The CDR3 loop spans 16 amino acids. V lost 5 bases and J lost 8; bases outside the gene matches: 13. Germline V gene data show CDR1 as SEHNR and CDR2 as FQNEAQ (reference sequence). The CDR3 bases are TGTGCCAGCAGCCACTGGTTTAGCGGGAGTGCTGATGAGCAGTTCTTC. Its protein product is CASSHWFSGSADEQFF.

There are a few counts of this clonotype. The V call is TRBV24-1, the J call TRBJ2-3, with a possible D match to TRBD2 (5 bases). The V gene's germline CDR1 is KGHDR and CDR2 SFDVKD. The CDR3 covers 15 residues. V shed 0 bases and J shed 5 bases, with 11 bases lying between them. CDR3 amino acids: CATSDLEDWGDTQYF. CDR3 sequence (DNA): TGTGCCACCAGTGATTTGGAGGACTGGGGAGATACGCAGTATTTT.

This chain uses TRBV12-3 or TRBV12-4 with TRBJ2-5; D gene uncertain. Trimming cost V 3 bases and J 5 bases, with 16 bases left between them. This CDR3 region has 15 residues. The CDR3 sequence is CASSFDQPLWETQYF. DNA for the CDR3: TGTGCCAGCAGTTTTGACCAGCCCCTCTGGGAGACCCAGTACTTC.

This clonotype was counted many times. J is TRBJ2-5 and V is TRBV20-1, with D tentatively TRBD2 (6 bases). In germline, CDR1 is DFQATT, CDR2 SNEGSKA (reference sequence). The length of the CDR3 is 13 residues. V lost 6 bases and J 4 bases, leaving 15 bases between the germline ends. CDR3 DNA sequence: TGCAGTGCCGGCGGAGGGCCCGGAGAGACCCAGTACTTC. This translates into CSAGGGPGETQYF.

In this sample, this clonotype turned up once. The chain carries TRBV2 and TRBJ1-3; the D is unclear. The CDR3 is 14 residues long. Germline lookup yields CDR1 SNHLY and CDR2 FYNNEI. The ends were cut back, 3 bases at V and 0 bases at J, with 6 bases in the middle. For the CDR3, the DNA is TGTGCCAGCAGTGATGCCGCCTCTGGAAACACCATATATTTT. Translating it yields CASSDAASGNTIYF.

In this sample, this clonotype turned up many times. This chain joins TRBV7-9 and TRBJ2-7, with TRBD1 matching over 11 bases. Germline lookup yields CDR1 SEHNR and CDR2 FQNEAQ (reference sequence). This CDR3 spans 14 amino acids. Unmatched junction bases numbered 2, after V lost 1 base and J lost 6 bases. The CDR3 coding sequence is TGTGCCAGCAGCTTAGGGACAGGGGGCCTCGAGCAGTACTTC. Its protein product is CASSLGTGGLEQYF.

This clonotype was counted at least ten times. The rearrangement joins TRBV7-9 to TRBJ1-2, with 10 bases lining up with TRBD1. CDR3 size: 13 residues. V trimming: 4 bases; J trimming: 6 bases; junction bases outside the gene matches: 2. CDR1 and CDR2 (germline): SEHNR, FQNEAQ (reference sequence). CDR3 protein: CASSSDRGHGYTF. CDR3 nucleotide sequence: TGTGCCAGCAGCTCCGACAGGGGGCATGGCTACACCTTC.